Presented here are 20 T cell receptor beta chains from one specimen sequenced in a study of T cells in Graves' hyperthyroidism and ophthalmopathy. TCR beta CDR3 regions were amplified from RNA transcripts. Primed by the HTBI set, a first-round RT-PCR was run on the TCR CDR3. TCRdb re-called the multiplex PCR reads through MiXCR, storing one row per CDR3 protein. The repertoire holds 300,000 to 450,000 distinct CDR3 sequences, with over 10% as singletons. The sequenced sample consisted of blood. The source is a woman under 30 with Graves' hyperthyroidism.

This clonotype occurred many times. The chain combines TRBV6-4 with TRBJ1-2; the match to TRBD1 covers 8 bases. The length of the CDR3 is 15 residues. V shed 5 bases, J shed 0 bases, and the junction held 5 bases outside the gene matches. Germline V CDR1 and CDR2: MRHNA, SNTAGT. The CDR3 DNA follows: TGTGCCAGCAGTCAGGGGGCTGCCCCTAACTATGGCTACACCTTC. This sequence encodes CASSQGAAPNYGYTF.

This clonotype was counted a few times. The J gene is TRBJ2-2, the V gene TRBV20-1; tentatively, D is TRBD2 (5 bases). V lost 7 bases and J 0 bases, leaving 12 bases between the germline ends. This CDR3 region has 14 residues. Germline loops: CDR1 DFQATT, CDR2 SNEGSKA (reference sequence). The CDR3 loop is CSVEGPSNTGELFF. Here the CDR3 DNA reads TGCAGTGTTGAGGGTCCTTCGAACACCGGGGAGCTGTTTTTT.

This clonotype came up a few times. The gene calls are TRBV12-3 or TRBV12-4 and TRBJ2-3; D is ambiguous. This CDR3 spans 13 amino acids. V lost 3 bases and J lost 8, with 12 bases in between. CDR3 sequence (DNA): TGTGCCAGCAGTTTCGCCCGCTCAGGTACGCAGTATTTT. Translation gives CASSFARSGTQYF.

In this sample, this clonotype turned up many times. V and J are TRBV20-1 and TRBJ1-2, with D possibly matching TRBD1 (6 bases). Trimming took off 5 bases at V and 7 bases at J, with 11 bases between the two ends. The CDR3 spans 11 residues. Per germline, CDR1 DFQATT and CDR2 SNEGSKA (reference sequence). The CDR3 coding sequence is TGCAGTGCTGGAGGGGGAGTTGGCTACACCTTC. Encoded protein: CSAGGGVGYTF.

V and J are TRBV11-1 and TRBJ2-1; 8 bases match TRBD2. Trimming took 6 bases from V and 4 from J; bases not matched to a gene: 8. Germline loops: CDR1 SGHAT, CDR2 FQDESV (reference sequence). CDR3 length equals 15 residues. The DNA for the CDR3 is TGTGCCAGCAGTCTTAGCGGGACTCCATACAATGAGCAGTTCTTC. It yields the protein CASSLSGTPYNEQFF.

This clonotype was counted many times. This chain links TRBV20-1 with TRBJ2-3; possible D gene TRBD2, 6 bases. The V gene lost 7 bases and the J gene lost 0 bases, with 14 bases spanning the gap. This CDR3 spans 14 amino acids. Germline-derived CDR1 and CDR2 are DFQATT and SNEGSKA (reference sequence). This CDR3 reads CSVGASVSTDTQYF. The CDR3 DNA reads TGCAGTGTAGGGGCTAGCGTTAGCACAGATACGCAGTATTTT.

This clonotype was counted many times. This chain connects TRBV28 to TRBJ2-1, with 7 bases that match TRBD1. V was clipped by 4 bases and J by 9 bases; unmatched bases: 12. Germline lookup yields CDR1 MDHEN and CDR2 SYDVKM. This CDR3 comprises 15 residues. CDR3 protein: CASSSSLQGTGEQFF. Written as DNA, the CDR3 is TGTGCCAGCAGTTCATCGCTACAGGGGACCGGTGAGCAGTTCTTC. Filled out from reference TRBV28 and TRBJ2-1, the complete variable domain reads DVKVTQSSRYLVKRTGEKVFLECVQDMDHENMFWYRQDPGLGLRLIYFSYDVKMKEKGDIPEGYSVSREKKERFSLILESASTNQTSMYLCASSSSLQGTGEQFFGPGTRLTVL.

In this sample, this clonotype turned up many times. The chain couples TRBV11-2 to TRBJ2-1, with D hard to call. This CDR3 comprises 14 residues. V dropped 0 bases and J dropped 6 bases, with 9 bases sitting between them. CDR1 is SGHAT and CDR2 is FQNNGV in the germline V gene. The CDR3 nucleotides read TGTGCCAGCAGCTTAGAAAAGCTAAGCAATGAGCAGTTCTTC. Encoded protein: CASSLEKLSNEQFF.

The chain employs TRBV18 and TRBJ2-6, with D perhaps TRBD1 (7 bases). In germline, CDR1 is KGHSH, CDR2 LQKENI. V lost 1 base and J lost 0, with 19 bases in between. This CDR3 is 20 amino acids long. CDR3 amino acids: CASSPREQGTAGSGANVLTF. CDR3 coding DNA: TGTGCCAGCTCACCACGGGAACAGGGGACAGCGGGCTCTGGGGCCAACGTCCTGACTTTC.

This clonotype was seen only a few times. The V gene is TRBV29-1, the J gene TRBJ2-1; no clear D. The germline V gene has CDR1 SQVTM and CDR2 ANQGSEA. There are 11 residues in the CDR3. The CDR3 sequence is CNGESYNEQFF. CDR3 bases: TGCAACGGTGAGTCCTACAATGAGCAGTTCTTC.

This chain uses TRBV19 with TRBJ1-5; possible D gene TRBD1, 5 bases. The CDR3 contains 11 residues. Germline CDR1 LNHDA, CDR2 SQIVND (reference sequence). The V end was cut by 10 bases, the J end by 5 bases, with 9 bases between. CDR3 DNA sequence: TGTGCCACCGGGGCCGATCAGCCCCAGCATTTT. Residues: CATGADQPQHF.

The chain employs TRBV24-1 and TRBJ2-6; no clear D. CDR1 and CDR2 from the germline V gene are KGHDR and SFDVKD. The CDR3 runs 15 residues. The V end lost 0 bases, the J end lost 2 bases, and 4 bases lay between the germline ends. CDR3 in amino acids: CATSDLGAGANVLTF. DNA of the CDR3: TGTGCCACCAGTGATTTGGGGGCTGGGGCCAACGTCCTGACTTTC.

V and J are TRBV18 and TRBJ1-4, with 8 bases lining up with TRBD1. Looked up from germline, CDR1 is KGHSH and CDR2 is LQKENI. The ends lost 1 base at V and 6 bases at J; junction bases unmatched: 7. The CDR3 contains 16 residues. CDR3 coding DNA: TGTGCCAGCTCACCACTTGCGGACAGGGCGTATGAAAAACTGTTTTTT. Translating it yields CASSPLADRAYEKLFF.

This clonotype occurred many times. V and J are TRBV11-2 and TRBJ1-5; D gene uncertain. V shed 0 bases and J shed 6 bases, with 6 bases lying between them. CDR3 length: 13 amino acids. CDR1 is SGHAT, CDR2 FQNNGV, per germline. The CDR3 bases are TGTGCCAGCAGCTTAGAGGTCAGTCAGCCCCAGCATTTT. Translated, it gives CASSLEVSQPQHF.

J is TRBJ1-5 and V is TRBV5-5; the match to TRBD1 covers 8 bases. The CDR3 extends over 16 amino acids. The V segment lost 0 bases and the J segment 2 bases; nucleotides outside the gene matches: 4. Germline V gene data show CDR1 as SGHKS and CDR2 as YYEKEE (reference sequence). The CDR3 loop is CASSLGQGTRNQPQHF. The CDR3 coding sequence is TGTGCCAGCAGCTTGGGACAGGGGACGCGCAATCAGCCCCAGCATTTT.

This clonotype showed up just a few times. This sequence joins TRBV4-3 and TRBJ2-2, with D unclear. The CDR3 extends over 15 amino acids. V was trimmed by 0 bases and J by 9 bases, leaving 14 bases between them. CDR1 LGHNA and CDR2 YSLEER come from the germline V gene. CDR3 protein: CASSQETVVGRELFF. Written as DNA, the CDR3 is TGCGCCAGCAGCCAAGAAACGGTTGTGGGGAGGGAGCTGTTTTTT.

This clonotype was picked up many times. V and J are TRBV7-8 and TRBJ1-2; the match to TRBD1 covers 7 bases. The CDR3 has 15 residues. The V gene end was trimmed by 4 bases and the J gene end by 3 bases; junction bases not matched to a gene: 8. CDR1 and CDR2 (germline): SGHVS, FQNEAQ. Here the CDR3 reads CASSSAATGDYGYTF. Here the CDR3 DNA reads TGTGCCAGCAGCTCAGCTGCAACAGGGGACTATGGCTACACCTTC. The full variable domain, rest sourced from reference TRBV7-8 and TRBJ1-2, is GAGVSQSPRYKVAKRGQDVALRCDPISGHVSLFWYQQALGQGPEFLTYFQNEAQLDKSGLPSDRFFAERPEGSVSTLKIQRTQQEDSAVYLCASSSAATGDYGYTFGSGTRLTVV.

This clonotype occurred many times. CDR3 sequence: CASSAQSGRRLTDTQYF. The CDR3 coding sequence is TGTGCCAGCAGCGCCCAAAGCGGGAGGCGACTCACAGATACGCAGTATTTT. The chain couples TRBV7-8 to TRBJ2-3, with 9 bases identical to TRBD2. This CDR3 region has 17 residues. Germline V gene sequence: CDR1 SGHVS, CDR2 FQNEAQ. The ends lost 5 bases at V and 2 bases at J; junction bases unmatched: 11.

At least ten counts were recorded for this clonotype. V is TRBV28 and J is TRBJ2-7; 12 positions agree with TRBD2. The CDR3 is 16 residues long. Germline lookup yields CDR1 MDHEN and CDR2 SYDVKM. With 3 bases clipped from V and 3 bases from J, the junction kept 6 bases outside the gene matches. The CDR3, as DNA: TGTGCCAGCAGTTTTCCCCTAGCGGGAGGGGTCTACGAGCAGTACTTC. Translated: CASSFPLAGGVYEQYF.

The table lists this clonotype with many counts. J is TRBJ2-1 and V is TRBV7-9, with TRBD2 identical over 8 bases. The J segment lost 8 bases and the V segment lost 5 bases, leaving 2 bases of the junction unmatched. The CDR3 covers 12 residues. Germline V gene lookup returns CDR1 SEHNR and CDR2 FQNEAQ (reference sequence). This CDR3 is CASSPGGDEQFF. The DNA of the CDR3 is TGTGCCAGCAGCCCCGGGGGGGATGAGCAGTTCTTC.